This is a list of T cell receptor beta chains from one sample in a study of blood T cells in healthy people across ages. TCRdb re-analysed the 5' RACE reads in MiXCR, keeping a single row per CDR3 protein. Among about 730,000 distinct CDR3 sequences, around 40% were seen once, and the ten largest hold around 20%. The sequenced sample was blood. Receptors originate from a woman aged 55-69 years in good health. Each CDR3 is given with its conserved first and last residue. The D gene is left open where the match is weak. Size is stated for part of the rows, as once, few or many counts, or as a class when the clone is expanded.

CDR3 protein	CDR3 DNA	D gene	V gene	CDR3 length	clone size	J gene
CATKSAGTYYEQYF	TGTGCCACCAAATCCGCGGGTACCTACTACGAGCAGTACTTC	-	TRBV28	14	-	TRBJ2-7
CAISDRDAFYEQYF	TGTGCCATCAGTGATCGGGACGCATTCTACGAGCAGTACTTC	-	TRBV10-3	14	few	TRBJ2-7
CASSQDEGAVRPQYF	TGCGCCAGCAGCCAAGACGAGGGAGCGGTTAGGCCCCAGTACTTC	-	TRBV4-1	15	-	TRBJ2-5
CASAPDRVYNEQFF	TGCGCCAGCGCCCCGGACAGGGTCTACAATGAGCAGTTCTTC	TRBD1	TRBV4-1	14	once	TRBJ2-1
CASSGQGRGTTDTQYF	TGTGCCAGCAGCGGACAGGGGAGAGGTACGACAGATACGCAGTATTTT	TRBD1	TRBV7-9	16	few	TRBJ2-3
CASSQGWGQVSYEQYF	TGCGCCAGCAGCCAAGGGTGGGGGCAGGTCTCCTACGAGCAGTACTTC	-	TRBV4-3	16	many	TRBJ2-7
CASSLFGTSVNNEQYF	TGTGCCAGCAGCTTATTTGGGACTAGCGTTAACAATGAGCAGTACTTC	TRBD2	TRBV7-2	16	few	TRBJ2-5
CSAPNLRQGNNEQFF	TGCAGTGCTCCCAACTTGAGACAGGGGAACAATGAGCAGTTCTTC	TRBD1	TRBV20-1	15	-	TRBJ2-1
CASSGDAGSYGYTF	TGTGCCAGCAGCGGGGATGCGGGCTCCTATGGCTACACCTTC	-	TRBV3-1	14	-	TRBJ1-2
CASSLPGLAGQNSYNEQFF	TGTGCCAGCAGCCTACCGGGACTAGCGGGACAGAACTCCTACAATGAGCAGTTCTTC	TRBD2	TRBV7-2	19	-	TRBJ2-1
CASSQDIAGIYNEQFF	TGTGCCAGCAGCCAAGATATAGCGGGGATTTACAATGAGCAGTTCTTC	TRBD2	TRBV4-2	16	-	TRBJ2-1
CASLPDRRYTEAFF	TGTGCCAGCCTACCCGACAGGCGTTATACTGAAGCTTTCTTT	-	TRBV18	14	-	TRBJ1-1
CASSQVTSGGGSTDTQYF	TGTGCCAGCAGCCAAGTAACTAGCGGGGGGGGTAGCACAGATACGCAGTATTTT	TRBD2	TRBV3-1	18	-	TRBJ2-3
CASSPTPGQGAGDEQFF	TGTGCCAGCAGTCCCACCCCTGGACAGGGGGCTGGGGATGAGCAGTTCTTC	TRBD1	TRBV12-3/TRBV12-4	17	many	TRBJ2-1
CASSSGTNTEAFF	TGTGCCAGCTCGTCCGGGACGAACACTGAAGCTTTCTTT	-	TRBV18	13	-	TRBJ1-1
CASSLAPEIGGNEQFF	TGCGCCAGCAGCTTGGCGCCCGAAATTGGGGGGAATGAGCAGTTCTTC	-	TRBV5-1	16	-	TRBJ2-1
CASSLGGQGRETQYF	TGTGCCAGCAGTTTAGGAGGACAGGGGAGAGAGACCCAGTACTTC	TRBD1	TRBV12-3/TRBV12-4	15	many	TRBJ2-5
CASSRVPANTGELFF	TGTGCCAGCAGTCGGGTACCCGCGAACACCGGGGAGCTGTTTTTT	-	TRBV7-9	15	once	TRBJ2-2
CASSHGTVNTEAFF	TGTGCCAGCAGCCACGGGACAGTGAACACTGAAGCTTTCTTT	TRBD1	TRBV12-3/TRBV12-4	14	few	TRBJ1-1
CASSLRPLASTDTQYF	TGCGCCAGCAGCTTGAGGCCCCTAGCTAGCACAGATACGCAGTATTTT	-	TRBV5-1	16	-	TRBJ2-3
CASSQEYSEQYF	TGTGCCAGCAGCCAAGAGTACTCAGAGCAGTACTTC	-	TRBV4-2	12	-	TRBJ2-7
CSAISDTDTQYF	TGCAGTGCTATTTCCGACACAGATACGCAGTATTTT	-	TRBV20-1	12	-	TRBJ2-3
CASSFGLSNEKLFF	TGTGCCAGCAGTTTCGGGCTATCTAATGAAAAACTGTTTTTT	-	TRBV12-3/TRBV12-4	14	few	TRBJ1-4
CADSGGTSGNYGYTF	TGTGCCGATTCCGGGGGTACTAGCGGGAACTATGGCTACACCTTC	-	TRBV7-9	15	-	TRBJ1-2
CASSYPKDSLSTDTQYF	TGTGCCAGCAGCTACCCGAAGGACAGCCTGAGCACAGATACGCAGTATTTT	-	TRBV7-2	17	-	TRBJ2-3
CASSWGSNQPQHF	TGTGCCAGCAGTTGGGGTAGCAATCAGCCCCAGCATTTT	-	TRBV6-5	13	few	TRBJ1-5
CASRGQVIGQPQHF	TGTGCCAGCAGGGGACAGGTCATAGGTCAGCCCCAGCATTTT	TRBD1	TRBV12-3/TRBV12-4	14	few	TRBJ1-5
CSAREEPYEQFF	TGCAGTGCTAGAGAGGAGCCCTATGAGCAGTTCTTC	-	TRBV20-1	12	-	TRBJ2-1
CASSQVGGEDTQYF	TGTGCCAGCAGCCAAGTCGGGGGGGAAGATACGCAGTATTTT	TRBD2	TRBV3-1	14	-	TRBJ2-3
CASSSYGGNEQFF	TGTGCCAGCAGTTCCTACGGGGGAAATGAGCAGTTCTTC	-	TRBV28	13	-	TRBJ2-1
CATSRDGGSGTTDTQYF	TGTGCCACCAGCAGGGATGGCGGTAGCGGGACCACAGATACGCAGTATTTT	TRBD2	TRBV15	17	-	TRBJ2-3
CASSQSTGVDGYTF	TGTGCCAGCAGCCAATCCACAGGGGTTGATGGCTACACCTTC	TRBD1	TRBV3-1	14	-	TRBJ1-2
CASSEGAIRDEQFF	TGTGCCAGCAGTGAAGGCGCGATTCGGGATGAGCAGTTCTTC	-	TRBV7-2	14	few	TRBJ2-1
CASSLKNIQYF	TGTGCCAGCAGTTTGAAAAACATTCAGTACTTC	-	TRBV12-3/TRBV12-4	11	-	TRBJ2-4
CAIRDRVEFVTDTQYF	TGTGCCATCAGGGACAGGGTAGAATTTGTCACAGATACGCAGTATTTT	TRBD1	TRBV10-3	16	-	TRBJ2-3
CASSYGGTGRYEQYF	TGTGCCAGCAGTTACGGAGGGACAGGGCGCTACGAGCAGTACTTC	TRBD1	TRBV6-2/TRBV6-3	15	-	TRBJ2-7
CASTWDRESYEQYF	TGTGCCAGCACCTGGGACAGGGAGTCCTACGAGCAGTACTTC	TRBD1	TRBV7-2	14	few	TRBJ2-7
CASSVTSQQTGHGYTF	TGTGCCAGCAGCGTCACATCACAGCAGACAGGGCACGGCTACACCTTC	TRBD1	TRBV9	16	many	TRBJ1-2
CSARDPGGGLNSPLHF	TGCAGTGCCAGAGATCCCGGGGGGGGGCTAAATTCACCCCTCCACTTT	-	TRBV20-1	16	-	TRBJ1-6
CASSLEGQANYEQYF	TGTGCCAGCAGCTTAGAGGGACAGGCGAACTACGAGCAGTACTTC	TRBD1	TRBV7-9	15	few	TRBJ2-7
CASSQSWGGQETQYF	TGTGCCAGCAGTCAGTCATGGGGGGGTCAAGAGACCCAGTACTTC	TRBD2	TRBV12-3/TRBV12-4	15	many	TRBJ2-5
CSASSGTTSGIYNEQFF	TGCAGTGCTAGTAGTGGGACTACTAGCGGAATTTACAATGAGCAGTTCTTC	TRBD2	TRBV20-1	17	-	TRBJ2-1